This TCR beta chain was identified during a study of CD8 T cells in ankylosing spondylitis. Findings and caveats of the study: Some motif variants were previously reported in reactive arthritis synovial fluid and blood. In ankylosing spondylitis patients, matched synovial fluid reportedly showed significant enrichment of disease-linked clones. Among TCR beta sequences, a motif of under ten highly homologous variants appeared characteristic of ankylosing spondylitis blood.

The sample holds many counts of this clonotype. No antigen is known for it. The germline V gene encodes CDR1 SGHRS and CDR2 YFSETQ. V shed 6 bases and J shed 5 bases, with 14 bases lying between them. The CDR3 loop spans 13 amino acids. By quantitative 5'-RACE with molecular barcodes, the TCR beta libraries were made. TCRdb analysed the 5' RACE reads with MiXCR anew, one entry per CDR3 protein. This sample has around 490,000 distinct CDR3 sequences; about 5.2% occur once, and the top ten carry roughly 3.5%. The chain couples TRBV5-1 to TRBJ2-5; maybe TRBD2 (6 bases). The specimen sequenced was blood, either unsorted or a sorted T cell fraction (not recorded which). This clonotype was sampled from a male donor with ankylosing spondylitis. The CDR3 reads CASTFAGKETQYF. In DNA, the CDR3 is TGCGCCAGCACCTTCGCGGGGAAGGAGACCCAGTACTTC.